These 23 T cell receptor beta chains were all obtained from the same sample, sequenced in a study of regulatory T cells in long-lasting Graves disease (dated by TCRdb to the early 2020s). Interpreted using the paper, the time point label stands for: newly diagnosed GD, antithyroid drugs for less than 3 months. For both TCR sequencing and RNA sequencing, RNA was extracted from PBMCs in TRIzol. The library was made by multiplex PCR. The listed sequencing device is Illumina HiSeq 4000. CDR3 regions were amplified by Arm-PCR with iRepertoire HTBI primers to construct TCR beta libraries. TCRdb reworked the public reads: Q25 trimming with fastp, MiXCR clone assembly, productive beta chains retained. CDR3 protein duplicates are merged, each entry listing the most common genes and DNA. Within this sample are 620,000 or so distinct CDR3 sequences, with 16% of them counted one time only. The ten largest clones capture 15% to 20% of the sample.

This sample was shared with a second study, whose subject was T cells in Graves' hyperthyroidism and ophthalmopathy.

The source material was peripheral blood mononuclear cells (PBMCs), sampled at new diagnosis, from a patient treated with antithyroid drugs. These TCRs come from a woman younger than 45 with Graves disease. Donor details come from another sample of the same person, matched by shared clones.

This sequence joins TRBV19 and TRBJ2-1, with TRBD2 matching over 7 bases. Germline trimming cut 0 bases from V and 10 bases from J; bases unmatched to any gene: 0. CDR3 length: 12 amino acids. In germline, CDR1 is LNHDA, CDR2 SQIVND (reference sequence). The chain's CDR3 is CASSIEAGEQFF. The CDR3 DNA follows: TGTGCCAGTAGTATAGAAGCGGGAGAGCAGTTCTTC.

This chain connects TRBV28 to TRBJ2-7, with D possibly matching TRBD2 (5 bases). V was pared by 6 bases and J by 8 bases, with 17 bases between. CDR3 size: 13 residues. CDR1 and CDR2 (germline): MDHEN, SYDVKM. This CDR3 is CASSPSIPGKQYF. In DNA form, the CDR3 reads TGTGCCAGCAGCCCGTCCATACCCGGGAAGCAGTACTTC.

DNA for the CDR3: TGTGCCAGCAGCTTACATCCGGACCCTAGACAAGAGACCCAGTACTTC. Translation gives CASSLHPDPRQETQYF. V is TRBV7-6 and J is TRBJ2-5; no clear D gene. Germline V gene sequence: CDR1 SGHVS, CDR2 FNYEAQ. Trimming removed 2 bases from V and 2 bases from J, with 15 bases in between. The CDR3 is 16 residues long.

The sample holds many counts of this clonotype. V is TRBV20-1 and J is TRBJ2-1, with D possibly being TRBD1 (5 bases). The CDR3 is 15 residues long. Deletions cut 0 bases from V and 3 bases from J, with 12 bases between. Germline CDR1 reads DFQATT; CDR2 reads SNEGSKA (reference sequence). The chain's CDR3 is CSARDAEDSYNEQFF. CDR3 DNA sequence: TGCAGTGCTAGAGACGCCGAAGACAGCTACAATGAGCAGTTCTTC.

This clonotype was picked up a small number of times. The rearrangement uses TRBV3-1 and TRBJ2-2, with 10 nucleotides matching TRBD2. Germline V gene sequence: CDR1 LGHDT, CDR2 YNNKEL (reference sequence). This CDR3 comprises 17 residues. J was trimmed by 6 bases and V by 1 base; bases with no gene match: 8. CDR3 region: CASSQAGLAGAAGELFF. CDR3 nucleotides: TGTGCCAGCAGCCAAGCAGGTCTAGCGGGAGCTGCCGGGGAGCTGTTTTTT.

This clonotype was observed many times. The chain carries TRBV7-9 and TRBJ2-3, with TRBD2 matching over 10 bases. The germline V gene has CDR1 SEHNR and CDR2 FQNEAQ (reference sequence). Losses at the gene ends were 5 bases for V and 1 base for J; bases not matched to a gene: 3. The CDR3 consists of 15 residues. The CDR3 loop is CASSRGTSGTDTQYF. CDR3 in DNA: TGTGCCAGCAGCCGCGGGACTAGCGGCACAGATACGCAGTATTTT.

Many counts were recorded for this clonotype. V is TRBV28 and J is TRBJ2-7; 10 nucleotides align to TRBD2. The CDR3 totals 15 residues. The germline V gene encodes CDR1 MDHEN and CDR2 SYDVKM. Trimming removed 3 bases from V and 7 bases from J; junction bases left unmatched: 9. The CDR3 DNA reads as TGTGCCAGCAGTTTTTCAGCGGGAGGGGTGGAGGAGCAGTACTTC. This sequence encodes CASSFSAGGVEEQYF. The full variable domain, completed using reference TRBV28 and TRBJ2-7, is DVKVTQSSRYLVKRTGEKVFLECVQDMDHENMFWYRQDPGLGLRLIYFSYDVKMKEKGDIPEGYSVSREKKERFSLILESASTNQTSMYLCASSFSAGGVEEQYFGPGTRLTVT.

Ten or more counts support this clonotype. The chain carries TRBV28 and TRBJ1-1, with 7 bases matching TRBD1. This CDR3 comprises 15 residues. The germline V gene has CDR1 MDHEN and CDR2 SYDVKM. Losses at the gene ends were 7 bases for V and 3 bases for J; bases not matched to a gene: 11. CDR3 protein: CASTNPTGADTEAFF. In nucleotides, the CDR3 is TGTGCCAGCACTAACCCCACAGGGGCGGACACTGAAGCTTTCTTT.

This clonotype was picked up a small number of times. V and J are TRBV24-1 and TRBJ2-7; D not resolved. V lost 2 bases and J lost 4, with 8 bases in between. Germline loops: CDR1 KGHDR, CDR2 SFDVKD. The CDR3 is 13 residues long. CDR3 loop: CATSDSFGYEQYF. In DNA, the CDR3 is TGTGCCACCAGTGATTCATTCGGATACGAGCAGTACTTC.

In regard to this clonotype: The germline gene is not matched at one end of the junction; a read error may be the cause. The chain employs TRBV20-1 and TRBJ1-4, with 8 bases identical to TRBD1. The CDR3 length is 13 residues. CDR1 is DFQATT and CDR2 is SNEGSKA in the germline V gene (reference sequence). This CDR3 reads CSARAGGGGTLLF. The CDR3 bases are TGCAGTGCTAGAGCAGGGGGCGGAGGAACTCTCCTTTTT.

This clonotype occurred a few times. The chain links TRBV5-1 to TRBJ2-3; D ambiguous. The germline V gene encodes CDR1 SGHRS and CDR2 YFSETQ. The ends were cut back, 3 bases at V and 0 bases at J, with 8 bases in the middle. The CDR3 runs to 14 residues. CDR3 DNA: TGCGCCAGCAGCTCCCGCGTAAGCACAGATACGCAGTATTTT. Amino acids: CASSSRVSTDTQYF. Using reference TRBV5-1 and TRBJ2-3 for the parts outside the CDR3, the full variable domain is KAGVTQTPRYLIKTRGQQVTLSCSPISGHRSVSWYQQTPGQGLQFLFEYFSETQRNKGNFPGRFSGRQFSNSRSEMNVSTLELGDSALYLCASSSRVSTDTQYFGPGTRLTVL.

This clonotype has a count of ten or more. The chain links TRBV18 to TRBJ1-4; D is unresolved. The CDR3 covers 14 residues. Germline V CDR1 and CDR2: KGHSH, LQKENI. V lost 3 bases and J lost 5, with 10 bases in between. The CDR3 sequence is CASSPLGSNEKLFF. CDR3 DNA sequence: TGTGCCAGCTCACCCCTGGGCTCAAATGAAAAACTGTTTTTT.

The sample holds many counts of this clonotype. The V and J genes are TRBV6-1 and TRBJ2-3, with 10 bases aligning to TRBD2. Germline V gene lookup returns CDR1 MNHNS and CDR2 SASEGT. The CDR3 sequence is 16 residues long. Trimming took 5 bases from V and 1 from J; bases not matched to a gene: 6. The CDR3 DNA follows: TGTGCCAGCAGTCAAACTAGCGGGATGGGCACAGATACGCAGTATTTT. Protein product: CASSQTSGMGTDTQYF.

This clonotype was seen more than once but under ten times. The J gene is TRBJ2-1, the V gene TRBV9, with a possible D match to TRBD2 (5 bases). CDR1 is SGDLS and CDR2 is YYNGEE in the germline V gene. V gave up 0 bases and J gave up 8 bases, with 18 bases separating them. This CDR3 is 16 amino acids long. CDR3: CASSVASGPRLHEQFF. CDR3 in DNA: TGTGCCAGCAGCGTAGCGAGCGGTCCGAGATTACATGAGCAGTTCTTC.

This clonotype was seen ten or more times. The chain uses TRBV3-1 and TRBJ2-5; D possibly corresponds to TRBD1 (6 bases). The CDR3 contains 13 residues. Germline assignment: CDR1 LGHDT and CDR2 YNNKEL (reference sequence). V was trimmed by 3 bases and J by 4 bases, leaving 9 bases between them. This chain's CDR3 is CASSQTGRETQYF. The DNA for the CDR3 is TGTGCCAGCAGCCAGACAGGCCGAGAGACCCAGTACTTC.

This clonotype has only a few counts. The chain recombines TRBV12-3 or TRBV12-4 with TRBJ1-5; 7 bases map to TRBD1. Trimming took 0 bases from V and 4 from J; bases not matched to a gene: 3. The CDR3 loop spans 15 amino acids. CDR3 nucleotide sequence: TGTGCCAGCAGTTTAGCGGGACAGTTTAATCAGCCCCAGCATTTT. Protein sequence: CASSLAGQFNQPQHF.

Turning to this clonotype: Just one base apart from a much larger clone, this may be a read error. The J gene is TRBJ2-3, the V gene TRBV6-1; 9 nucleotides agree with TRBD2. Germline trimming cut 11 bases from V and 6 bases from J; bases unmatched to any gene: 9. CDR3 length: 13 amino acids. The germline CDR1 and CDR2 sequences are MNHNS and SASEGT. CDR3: CAGRGRADDTQYF. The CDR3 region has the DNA TGTGCCGGCCGCGGGAGGGCCGACGATACGCAGTATTTT.

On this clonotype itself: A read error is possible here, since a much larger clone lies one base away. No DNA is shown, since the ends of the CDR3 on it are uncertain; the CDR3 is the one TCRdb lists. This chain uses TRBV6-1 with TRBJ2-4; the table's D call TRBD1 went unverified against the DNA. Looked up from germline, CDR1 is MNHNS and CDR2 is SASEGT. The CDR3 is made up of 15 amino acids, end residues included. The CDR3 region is CASSVPPGRGVIQYF.

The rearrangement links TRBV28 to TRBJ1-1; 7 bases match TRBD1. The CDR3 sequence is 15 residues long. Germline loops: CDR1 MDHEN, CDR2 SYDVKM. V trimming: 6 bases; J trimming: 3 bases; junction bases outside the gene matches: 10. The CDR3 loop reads CASSQEDRADTEAFF. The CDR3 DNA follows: TGTGCCAGCAGCCAAGAAGACAGGGCGGACACTGAAGCTTTCTTT.

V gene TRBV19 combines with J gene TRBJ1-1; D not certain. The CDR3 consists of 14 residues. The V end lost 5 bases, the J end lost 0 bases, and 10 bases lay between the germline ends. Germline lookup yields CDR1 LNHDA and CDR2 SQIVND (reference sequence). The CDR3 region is CASSWAELNTEAFF. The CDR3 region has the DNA TGTGCCAGTAGTTGGGCAGAATTGAACACTGAAGCTTTCTTT.

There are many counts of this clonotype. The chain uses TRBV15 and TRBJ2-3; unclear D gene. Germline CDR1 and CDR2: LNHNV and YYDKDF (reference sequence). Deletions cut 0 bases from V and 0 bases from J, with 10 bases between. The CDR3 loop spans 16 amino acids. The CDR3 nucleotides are TGTGCCACCAGCAGAGATATGTTAGGGAGCACAGATACGCAGTATTTT. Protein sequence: CATSRDMLGSTDTQYF.

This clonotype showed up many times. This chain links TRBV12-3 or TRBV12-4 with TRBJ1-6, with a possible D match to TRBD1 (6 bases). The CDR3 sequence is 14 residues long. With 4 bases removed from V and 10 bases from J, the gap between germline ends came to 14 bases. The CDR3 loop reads CASSSGGHRSPLHF. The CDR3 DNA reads TGTGCCAGCAGTTCGGGGGGGCATAGATCACCCCTCCACTTT.

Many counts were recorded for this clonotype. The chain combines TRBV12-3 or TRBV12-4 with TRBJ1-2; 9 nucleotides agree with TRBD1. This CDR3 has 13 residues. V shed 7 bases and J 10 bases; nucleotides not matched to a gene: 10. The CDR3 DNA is TGTGCCAGCACCCTTGGGACAGGGCTCATCTACACCTTC. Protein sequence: CASTLGTGLIYTF.